The TCR beta chain described here comes from a study of blood T cell repertoires in COVID-19. The wider study: Samples came from the United States, Italy and Spain, spanning acute and convalescent COVID-19. PBMCs, B-cell-depleted T cells, or T cells provided the cDNA or gDNA that made up the material.

What the recovered Cohort 3 donors had was two negative PCRs, clearance, or symptom resolution. In the authors' methods: Estimates of nucleated cell counts were drawn from the amplification of reference gene primers. Clones were sequenced by immunoSEQ multiplex PCR, and TCRdb holds only the in-frame ones, with some missing. Clone size and the V and J calls come from that table; the DNA yielded D and trimming. The sample has roughly 230,000 clones, roughly 80% seen once; the top ten hold 3.4%. This CDR3 contains 16 residues. Germline trimming cut 3 bases from V and 2 bases from J; bases unmatched to any gene: 1. Germline assignment: CDR1 ENHRY and CDR2 SYGVKD.

This receptor was identified in a man aged 45-65 years who had recovered from COVID-19. Sample: PBMCs or T cells enriched from blood (not recorded which). The rearrangement uses TRBV10-3 and TRBJ2-5; 15 bases fit TRBD2. The CDR3 loop is CAISDGLAGGQETQYF. As DNA, the CDR3 is TGTGCCATCAGTGACGGACTAGCGGGGGGGCAAGAGACCCAGTACTTC.